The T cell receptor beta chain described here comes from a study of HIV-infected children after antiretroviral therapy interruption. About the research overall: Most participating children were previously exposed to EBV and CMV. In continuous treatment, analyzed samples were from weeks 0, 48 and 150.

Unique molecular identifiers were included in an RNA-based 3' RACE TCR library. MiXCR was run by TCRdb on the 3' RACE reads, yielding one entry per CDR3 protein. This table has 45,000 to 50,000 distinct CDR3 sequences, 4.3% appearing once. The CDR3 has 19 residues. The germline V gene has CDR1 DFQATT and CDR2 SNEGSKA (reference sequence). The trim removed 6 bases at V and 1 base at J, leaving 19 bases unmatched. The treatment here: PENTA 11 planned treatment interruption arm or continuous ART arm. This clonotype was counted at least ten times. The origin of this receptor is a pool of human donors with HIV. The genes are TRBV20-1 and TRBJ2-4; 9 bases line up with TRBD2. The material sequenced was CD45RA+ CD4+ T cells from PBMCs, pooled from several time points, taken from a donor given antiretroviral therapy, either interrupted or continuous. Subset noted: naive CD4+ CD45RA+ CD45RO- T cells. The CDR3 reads CSATVFGSGLAKAKNIQYF. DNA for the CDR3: TGCAGTGCAACGGTTTTTGGGTCTGGACTAGCGAAGGCCAAAAACATTCAGTACTTC.